This T cell receptor beta chain was documented in a study of T-cell memory formation after mild COVID-19. Study details: Largely donor-specific TCR clusters were found. Whole-study results and caveats: Researchers could not confirm that second-wave clones peaking on day 37 targeted SARS-CoV-2.

Using constant-segment primers, 5'RACE produced TCR alpha and TCR beta cDNA libraries carrying sample barcodes and UMIs. MiXCR, applied by TCRdb to the 5' RACE reads, yields one record per CDR3 protein. The sample has a few hundred thousand distinct CDR3 sequences, roughly 20% seen once; the top ten hold around 20%. This CDR3 is 14 amino acids long. Germline values: CDR1 MGHRA, CDR2 YSYEKL. V gave up 1 base and J gave up 2 bases, with 6 bases separating them. Points on this clonotype: Its specificity is not known.

The sequence came from a man in his late teens or twenties who had mild COVID-19 (a few samples of this study predate the infection). Cell type and time point are not known. Sequencing used PBMCs or a T cell subset sorted from them (not recorded which). The J gene is TRBJ1-3, the V gene TRBV4-1; D call uncertain. CDR3 protein: CASSQVVAGNTIYF. The CDR3 bases are TGCGCCAGCAGCCAAGTTGTAGCTGGAAACACCATATATTTT.